This T cell receptor (beta chain) was profiled in a study of early T cells in non-severe SARS-CoV-2 infection. As for the study in general: From unsorted whole blood, bulk RNA was sequenced, and the chains remained unpaired. Study observations and caveats: VDJdb matches were skewed toward anti-spike CD8 T cell responses.

Note on this clonotype: What it recognizes is unknown.

Trimming stripped 1 base from V and 5 bases from J, with 9 bases between. The CDR3 runs to 15 residues. CDR1 SGHTA and CDR2 FQGNSA come from the germline V gene. The TCR library protocol was used to attach unique molecular identifiers. These identifiers were attached to individual cDNA molecules. TCRdb ran MiXCR on the 5' RACE reads and lists one entry per CDR3 protein. The table records about 22,000 distinct CDR3 sequences, about 4.3% of them present only once. The chain combines TRBV7-2 with TRBJ1-6; D is ambiguous. The clonotype comes from an adult who was a healthcare worker with PCR-confirmed SARS-CoV-2 infection or an uninfected control (not recorded which). The sample was whole blood. For the CDR3, the DNA is TGTGCCAGCAGCTTAGGCGCGGGTGATAATTCACCCCTCCACTTT. Encoded protein: CASSLGAGDNSPLHF.